This T cell receptor (beta chain) was profiled in a study of T cells in Graves' hyperthyroidism and ophthalmopathy. Study observations and caveats: Progression to ophthalmopathy was predicted a median of 6.5 months early. Blood also carried most thyroid clonotypes expanded above 0.001.

TCR beta CDR3 region amplification was performed from RNA transcripts. First-round RT-PCR of the TCR CDR3 relied on the HTBI primer set. In TCRdb, the multiplex PCR reads were re-called with MiXCR into one record per CDR3 protein. Of some 620,000 distinct CDR3 sequences listed, around 15% are singletons. Germline trimming cut 3 bases from V and 5 bases from J; bases unmatched to any gene: 5. The CDR3 length is 15 residues. CDR1 is MNHEY, CDR2 SMNVEV, per germline (reference sequence). With respect to this clonotype: Its antigen remains unidentified.

The TCR originated in a woman younger than 45 with Graves' hyperthyroidism. The chain links TRBV27 to TRBJ2-7; TRBD2 aligns across 12 bases. Input material: blood. CDR3 amino acids: CASSLVPSGRDEQYF. Here the CDR3 DNA reads TGTGCCAGCAGTTTGGTCCCTAGCGGGAGGGACGAGCAGTACTTC.